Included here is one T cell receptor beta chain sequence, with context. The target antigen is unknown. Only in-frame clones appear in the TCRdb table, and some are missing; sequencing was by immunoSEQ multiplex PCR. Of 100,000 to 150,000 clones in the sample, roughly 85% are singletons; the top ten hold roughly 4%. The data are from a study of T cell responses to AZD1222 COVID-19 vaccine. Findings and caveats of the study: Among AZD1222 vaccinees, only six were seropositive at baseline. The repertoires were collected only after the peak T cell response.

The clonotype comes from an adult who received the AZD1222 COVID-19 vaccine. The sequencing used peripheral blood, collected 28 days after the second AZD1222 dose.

The CDR3 nucleotides are TGTGCCAGCAGCCTTTGGGCGGGGGGGGGCCAGCCCCAGCATTTT. Protein product: CASSLWAGGGQPQHF. The chain employs TRBV7-2 and TRBJ1-5, with D perhaps matching TRBD1 (6 bases). The CDR3 contains 15 residues. V was cut by 5 bases and J by 7 bases, with 18 bases left in between. Germline V gene sequence: CDR1 SGHTA, CDR2 FQGNSA.